The next 13 T cell receptor beta chains were all read from a single sample in a study of graft-versus-host responses after intestinal transplantation. Assay: immunoSEQ multiplex PCR; the TCRdb copy retains only in-frame clones and omits some. The sample includes some 8,700 clones, roughly 70% of them seen just once. Lymphocytes (intraepithelial and lamina propria) were released by processing the graft tissue. The sequencing used ileum tissue, collected roughly 74 weeks after intestinal transplant. The receptors were sampled from a human patient who received an intestinal transplant, so some T cells may come from the graft donor.

The chain has TRBV5-1 and TRBJ2-7, with D perhaps matching TRBD1 or TRBD2 (5 bases each). CDR1 is SGHRS, CDR2 YFSETQ, per germline. CDR3 length: 15 residues. Trimming took off 4 bases at V and 0 bases at J, with 14 bases between the two ends. CDR3 loop: CASSIGTGYSYEQYF. The CDR3 DNA follows: TGCGCCAGCAGCATAGGGACCGGGTACTCCTACGAGCAGTACTTC.

This chain links TRBV19 with TRBJ1-2, with TRBD1 identical over 7 bases. This CDR3 comprises 12 residues. After removal of 4 bases from V and 7 bases from J, the junction contained 3 bases not matched to a gene. Germline V lookup: CDR1 LNHDA, CDR2 SQIVND (reference sequence). CDR3 loop: CASSKDRFGYTF. The CDR3 DNA sequence: TGTGCCAGTAGTAAGGACAGGTTTGGCTACACCTTC.

This chain uses TRBV7-3 with TRBJ2-2, with a weak D call TRBD1 (5 bases). V lost 5 bases and J lost 3, with 16 bases in between. There are 16 residues in the CDR3. Germline CDR1 and CDR2: SGHTA and FQGTGA. CDR3 sequence (DNA): TGTGCCAGCAGCCCCTGGGGCAGGGCCGACACCGGGGAGCTGTTTTTT. Translated, it gives CASSPWGRADTGELFF. Based on the CDR3 plus reference TRBV7-3 and TRBJ2-2, the full variable domain is GAGVSQTPSNKVTEKGKYVELRCDPISGHTALYWYRQSLGQGPEFLIYFQGTGAADDSGLPNDRFFAVRPEGSVSTLKIQRTERGDSAVYLCASSPWGRADTGELFFGEGSRLTVL.

This chain connects TRBV19 to TRBJ2-3, with TRBD2 matching 9 bases. Trimming removed 5 bases from V and 5 bases from J; junction bases left unmatched: 17. Germline V lookup: CDR1 LNHDA, CDR2 SQIVND (reference sequence). The CDR3 contains 18 residues. The CDR3 DNA sequence: TGTGCCAGTAGTCTATCGTCACGGGGAGCGGGAGGCCGAGATACGCAGTATTTT. Translation gives CASSLSSRGAGGRDTQYF.

The chain has TRBV5-1 and TRBJ1-2; no firm D call. The V gene's germline CDR1 is SGHRS and CDR2 YFSETQ. This CDR3 region has 15 residues. Deletions cut 0 bases from V and 4 bases from J, with 13 bases between. The CDR3 region is CASSLGSNTPYGYTF. CDR3 nucleotides: TGCGCCAGCAGCTTGGGGTCGAACACTCCCTATGGCTACACCTTC.

The chain has TRBV19 and TRBJ1-1; D not certain. V lost 5 bases and J lost 1, with 8 bases in between. The germline gives CDR1 LNHDA, CDR2 SQIVND (reference sequence). This CDR3 is built from 13 residues. The CDR3 DNA is TGTGCCAGTAGTCCTCGACGGAACACTGAAGCTTTCTTT. This sequence encodes CASSPRRNTEAFF.

This sequence joins TRBV5-1 and TRBJ2-5; 10 bases line up with TRBD1. With V trimmed by 4 bases and J by 5 bases, 8 bases remained unmatched. The CDR3 covers 15 residues. In germline, CDR1 is SGHRS, CDR2 YFSETQ. The CDR3 protein is CASSRSRDRGETQYF. CDR3 bases: TGCGCCAGCAGCCGAAGCCGGGACAGGGGTGAGACCCAGTACTTC.

This clone was seen a few times. V usage is TRBV9 and J usage is TRBJ2-3; the D is unclear. CDR3 length equals 15 residues. The V and J ends lost 2 bases and 2 bases respectively, with 12 bases between them. Germline CDR1 is SGDLS and CDR2 is YYNGEE. The CDR3 here is CASSVELTTTDTQYF. The CDR3 region has the DNA TGTGCCAGCAGCGTTGAGCTGACAACCACAGATACGCAGTATTTT.

The chain has TRBV9 and TRBJ1-3, with D unclear. V lost 2 bases to trimming and J lost 0 bases, with 15 bases between them. Germline V lookup: CDR1 SGDLS, CDR2 YYNGEE. The CDR3 sequence is 17 residues long. The CDR3 sequence is CASSVAPTGHSGNTIYF. The CDR3 nucleotides are TGTGCCAGCAGCGTGGCTCCTACGGGCCACTCTGGAAACACCATATATTTT.

The rearrangement links TRBV28 to TRBJ1-2; no reliable D call. This CDR3 has 13 amino acids. In germline, CDR1 is MDHEN, CDR2 SYDVKM. Trimming shortened V by 6 bases and J by 6 bases, and 14 bases separated the two germline ends. CDR3 bases: TGTGCCAGCAGCTGGGAGGGAGAGCATGGCTACACCTTC. It translates to CASSWEGEHGYTF.

The chain joins TRBV7-9 to TRBJ1-2; no clear D gene. The CDR3 has 13 residues. V lost 3 bases to trimming and J lost 8 bases, with 13 bases between them. CDR1 and CDR2 from the germline V gene are SEHNR and FQNEAQ (reference sequence). The CDR3 spells CASSLDAVEGYTF. CDR3 coding DNA: TGTGCCAGCAGCTTGGACGCCGTAGAGGGCTACACCTTC.

The V call is TRBV25-1, the J call TRBJ1-6; the D gene is possibly TRBD1 (5 bases). CDR1 is MGHDK, CDR2 SYGVNS, per germline. This CDR3 contains 12 residues. V gave up 8 bases and J gave up 10 bases, with 12 bases separating them. The CDR3 DNA follows: TGTGCCAGCCTGGGGGGGATCTCACCCCTCCACTTT. Protein: CASLGGISPLHF.

V and J are TRBV10-3 and TRBJ2-1, with 14 bases matching TRBD2. V trimming: 0 bases; J trimming: 7 bases; junction bases outside the gene matches: 11. Germline V CDR1 and CDR2: ENHRY, SYGVKD. The CDR3 loop spans 19 amino acids. The CDR3 reads CAISESVGTSGSSTNEQFF. Written as DNA, the CDR3 is TGTGCCATCAGTGAGTCTGTGGGGACTAGCGGGAGTAGTACTAATGAGCAGTTCTTC.